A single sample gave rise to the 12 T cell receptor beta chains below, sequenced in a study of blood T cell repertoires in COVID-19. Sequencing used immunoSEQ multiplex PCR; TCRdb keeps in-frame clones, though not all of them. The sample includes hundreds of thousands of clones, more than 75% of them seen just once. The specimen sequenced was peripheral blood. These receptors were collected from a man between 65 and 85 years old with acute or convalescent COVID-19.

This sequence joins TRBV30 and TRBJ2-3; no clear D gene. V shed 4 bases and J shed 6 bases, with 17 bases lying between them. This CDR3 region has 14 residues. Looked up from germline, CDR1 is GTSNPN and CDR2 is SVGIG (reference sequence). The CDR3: CAWTEFSFLDTQYF. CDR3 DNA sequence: TGTGCCTGGACGGAATTTAGCTTTTTGGATACGCAGTATTTT.

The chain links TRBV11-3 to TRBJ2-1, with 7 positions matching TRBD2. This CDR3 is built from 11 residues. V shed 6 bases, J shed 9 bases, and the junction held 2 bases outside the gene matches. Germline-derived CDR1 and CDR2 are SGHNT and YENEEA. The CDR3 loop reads CASSRGVEQFF. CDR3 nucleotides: TGTGCCAGCAGTCGGGGGGTTGAGCAGTTCTTC.

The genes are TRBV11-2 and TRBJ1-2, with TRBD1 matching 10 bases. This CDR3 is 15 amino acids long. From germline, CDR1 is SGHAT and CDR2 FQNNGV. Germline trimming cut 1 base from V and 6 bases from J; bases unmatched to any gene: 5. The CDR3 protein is CASSLVGTGVDGYTF. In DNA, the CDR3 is TGTGCCAGCAGCTTAGTCGGGACAGGGGTGGATGGCTACACCTTC.

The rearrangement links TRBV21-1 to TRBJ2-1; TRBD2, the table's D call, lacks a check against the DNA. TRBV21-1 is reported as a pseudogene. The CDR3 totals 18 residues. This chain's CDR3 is CASRKTRAVGDSYNEQFF. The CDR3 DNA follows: TGTGCCAGCAGGAAGACTAGGGCGGTGGGGGACTCCTACAATGAGCAGTTCTTC.

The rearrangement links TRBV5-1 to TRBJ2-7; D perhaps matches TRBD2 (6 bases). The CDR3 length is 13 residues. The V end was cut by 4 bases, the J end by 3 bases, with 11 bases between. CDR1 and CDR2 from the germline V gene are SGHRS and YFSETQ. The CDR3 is CASSRGVFYEQYF. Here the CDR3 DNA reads TGCGCCAGCAGCCGCGGGGTTTTCTACGAGCAGTACTTC.

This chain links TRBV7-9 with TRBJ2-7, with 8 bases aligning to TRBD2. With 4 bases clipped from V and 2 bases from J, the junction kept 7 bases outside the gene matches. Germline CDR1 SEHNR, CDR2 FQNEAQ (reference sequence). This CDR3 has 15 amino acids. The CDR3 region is CASSSKTSDTYEQYF. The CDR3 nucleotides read TGTGCCAGCAGCTCGAAGACTAGCGACACCTACGAGCAGTACTTC.

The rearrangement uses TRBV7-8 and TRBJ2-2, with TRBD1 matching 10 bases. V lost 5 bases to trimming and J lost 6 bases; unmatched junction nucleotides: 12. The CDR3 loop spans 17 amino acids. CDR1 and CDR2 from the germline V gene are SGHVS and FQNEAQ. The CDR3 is CASSMGQGSRISGELFF. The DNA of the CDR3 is TGTGCCAGCAGCATGGGACAGGGGTCGAGAATATCCGGGGAGCTGTTTTTT.

The CDR3: CASSAQGANTEAFF. CDR3 in DNA: TGTGCCAGCAGCGCTCAGGGGGCAAACACTGAAGCTTTCTTT. The chain links TRBV7-9 to TRBJ1-1; 8 positions match TRBD1. CDR1 and CDR2 from the germline V gene are SEHNR and FQNEAQ (reference sequence). The CDR3 length is 14 residues. V lost 5 bases to trimming and J lost 2 bases; unmatched junction nucleotides: 4.

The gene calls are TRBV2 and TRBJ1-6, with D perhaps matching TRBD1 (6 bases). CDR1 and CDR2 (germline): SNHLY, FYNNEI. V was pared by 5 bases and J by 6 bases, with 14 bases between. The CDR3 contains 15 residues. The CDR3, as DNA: TGTGCCAGCAGTCTCCAACTGGACAGTAATTCACCCCTCCACTTT. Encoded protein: CASSLQLDSNSPLHF. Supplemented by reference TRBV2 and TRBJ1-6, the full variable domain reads EPEVTQTPSHQVTQMGQEVILRCVPISNHLYFYWYRQILGQKVEFLVSFYNNEISEKSEIFDDQFSVERPDGSNFTLKIRSTKLEDSAMYFCASSLQLDSNSPLHFGNGTRLTVT.

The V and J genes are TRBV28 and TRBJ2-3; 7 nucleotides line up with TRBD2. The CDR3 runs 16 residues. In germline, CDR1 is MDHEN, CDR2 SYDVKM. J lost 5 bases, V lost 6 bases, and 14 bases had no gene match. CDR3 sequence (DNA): TGTGCCAGCAGCTCTAGTTACGGGCGGGAGCGAGATACGCAGTATTTT. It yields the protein CASSSSYGRERDTQYF.

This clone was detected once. CDR3: CASRRFGSGGMINSPLHF. DNA for the CDR3: TGTGCCAGCAGGAGGTTCGGGTCGGGGGGCATGATTAATTCACCCCTCCACTTT. J is TRBJ1-6 and V is TRBV3-1 (or the pseudogene TRBV3-2); possible D gene TRBD1, 6 bases. CDR1 and CDR2 from the germline V gene are LGHDT and YNNKEL (reference sequence). V lost 6 bases to trimming and J lost 6 bases, with 24 bases between them. CDR3 length: 18 amino acids.

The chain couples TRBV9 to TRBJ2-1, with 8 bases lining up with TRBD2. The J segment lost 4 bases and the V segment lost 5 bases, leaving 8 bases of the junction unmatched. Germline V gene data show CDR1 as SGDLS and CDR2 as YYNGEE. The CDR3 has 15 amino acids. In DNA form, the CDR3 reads TGTGCCAGCAGTTCGCTAGCGGGCGAATACAATGAGCAGTTCTTC. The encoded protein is CASSSLAGEYNEQFF. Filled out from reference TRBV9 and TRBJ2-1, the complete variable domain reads DSGVTQTPKHLITATGQRVTLRCSPRSGDLSVYWYQQSLDQGLQFLIQYYNGEERAKGNILERFSAQQFPDLHSELNLSSLELGDSALYFCASSSLAGEYNEQFFGPGTRLTVL.